A single sample is the source of the 28 T cell receptor beta chains below, sequenced in a study of blood T cells in healthy people across ages. A sample-barcoded 5' primer and a J-beta primer mix were used in a second PCR of roughly 7 to 11 cycles. MiXCR, run by TCRdb on the 5' RACE reads, gives a single entry per CDR3 protein. The repertoire holds about 1,800,000 distinct CDR3 sequences, with approximately 30% as singletons. Sequenced material: blood. These receptor sequences come from a woman aged 25 to 39 in good health.

With regard to this clonotype: One base away lies a much larger clone, so this may be a sequencing read error. This chain uses TRBV7-2 with TRBJ2-7; D is unresolved. V shed 5 bases and J shed 2 bases, with 13 bases lying between them. The CDR3 contains 14 residues. Germline CDR1 is SGHTA and CDR2 is FQGNSA. CDR3 DNA: TGTGCCAGCAGCATGTCCTCGTTCACCTACGAGCAGTACTTC. Its translation is CASSMSSFTYEQYF.

This clonotype was seen only a few times. The chain joins TRBV5-1 to TRBJ1-1; 7 nucleotides line up with TRBD1. Germline trimming cut 1 base from V and 1 base from J; bases unmatched to any gene: 4. The CDR3 has 15 amino acids. Germline CDR1 is SGHRS and CDR2 is YFSETQ. This chain's CDR3 is CASSLSGQTNTEAFF. The DNA for the CDR3 is TGCGCCAGCAGCTTGTCGGGACAGACGAACACTGAAGCTTTCTTT.

This clonotype has ten or more counts. The chain employs TRBV5-6 and TRBJ2-5; D not resolved. The CDR3 is 15 residues long. Deletions cut 3 bases from V and 2 bases from J, with 14 bases between. Per germline, CDR1 SGHDT and CDR2 YYEEEE. The CDR3 DNA follows: TGTGCCAGCAGCTCGGAAGGGTATGCACAAGAGACCCAGTACTTC. It encodes CASSSEGYAQETQYF.

V gene TRBV20-1 combines with J gene TRBJ2-7, with 8 bases aligning to TRBD2. TRBJ2-5 matches the DNA end more closely, so the J call is doubtful. The germline V gene encodes CDR1 DFQATT and CDR2 SNEGSKA (reference sequence). There are 14 residues in the CDR3. CDR3 residues: CSASTGGRGETQYF. The DNA for the CDR3 is TGCAGTGCTAGTACGGGAGGGCGGGGGGAGACCCAGTACTTC.

Many counts were recorded for this clonotype. This chain connects TRBV10-3 to TRBJ2-1; D ambiguous. V lost 6 bases and J 6 bases, leaving 12 bases between the germline ends. The CDR3 is 13 residues long. Germline V CDR1 and CDR2: ENHRY, SYGVKD. This CDR3 reads CAISLTTSNEQFF. For the CDR3, the DNA is TGTGCCATCAGCCTTACTACAAGCAATGAGCAGTTCTTC.

The chain couples TRBV6-6 to TRBJ2-5, with a tentative D call TRBD2 (6 bases). V lost 5 bases, J lost 5 bases, and 12 bases lay in between. Per germline, CDR1 MNHNY and CDR2 SVGAGI (reference sequence). CDR3 length equals 13 residues. As DNA, the CDR3 is TGTGCCAGCAGTGGACCGGAGGGCGAGACCCAGTACTTC. Its translation: CASSGPEGETQYF.

This clonotype was seen only a few times. The rearrangement links TRBV5-1 to TRBJ2-5, with unresolved D. Per the germline V gene, CDR1 is SGHRS and CDR2 is YFSETQ. The CDR3 is made up of 12 amino acids. V shed 1 base and J shed 9 bases, with 10 bases lying between them. Here the CDR3 DNA reads TGCGCCAGCAGCTTGTTGCTCGAGGCCCAGTACTTC. It yields the protein CASSLLLEAQYF.

This clonotype was seen ten or more times. The chain has TRBV10-3 and TRBJ2-1; TRBD1 agrees at 11 bases. J lost 7 bases, V lost 0 bases, and 17 bases had no gene match. Germline values: CDR1 ENHRY, CDR2 SYGVKD. There are 20 residues in the CDR3. For the CDR3, the DNA is TGTGCCATCAGTGAGTCGGGTAGGGGGAGGACAGGGGGCATCAGGAATGAGCAGTTCTTC. It is translated as CAISESGRGRTGGIRNEQFF.

The genes are TRBV6-7 and TRBJ2-2; possibly TRBD2 for D (6 bases). TRBV6-7 belongs to the ORF category, with a function that is uncertain. Trimming left V 9 bases short and J 3 bases short, with 20 bases between. The CDR3 totals 16 residues. CDR3 protein: CARTRRGSSDTGELFF. CDR3 DNA sequence: TGTGCCAGAACCCGCCGGGGGAGTTCCGACACCGGGGAGCTGTTTTTT.

This clonotype turned up a few times. V is TRBV19 and J is TRBJ2-4; D remains ambiguous. The germline V gene has CDR1 LNHDA and CDR2 SQIVND (reference sequence). Trimming shortened V by 4 bases and J by 1 base, and 14 bases separated the two germline ends. There are 16 residues in the CDR3. The CDR3 nucleotides are TGTGCCAGTAGTACCCCACGTGGTTCGGCCAAAAACATTCAGTACTTC. Translated: CASSTPRGSAKNIQYF.

In its sample, this clonotype was seen a few times. This chain uses TRBV12-5 with TRBJ2-3, with D tentatively TRBD2 (5 bases). Trimming left V 0 bases short and J 6 bases short, with 13 bases between. This CDR3 comprises 15 residues. CDR1 and CDR2 from the germline V gene are LGHNT and FRNRAP. CDR3 loop: CASGLVVAGADTQYF. The CDR3 DNA reads as TGTGCTAGTGGTTTGGTAGTTGCGGGTGCCGATACGCAGTATTTT.

The genes are TRBV7-9 and TRBJ2-4; 10 nucleotides line up with TRBD1. The J call may not be correct, given that the DNA end is closer to TRBJ2-7. Germline CDR1 SEHNR, CDR2 FQNEAQ (reference sequence). The CDR3 loop spans 16 amino acids. The DNA of the CDR3 is TGTGCCAGCAGCTTGGGTCCGGGACAGGGGTTCGTCGAGCAGTACTTC. Its translation: CASSLGPGQGFVEQYF.

This clonotype showed up many times. The rearrangement links TRBV6-6 to TRBJ2-5; TRBD2 matches 10 bases. Germline trimming cut 6 bases from V and 3 bases from J; bases unmatched to any gene: 16. The V gene's germline CDR1 is MNHNY and CDR2 SVGAGI (reference sequence). The CDR3 consists of 18 residues. The CDR3 region has the DNA TGTGCCAGCAGGTCCCCTAGCGGGAGAAGCGCCGGGAAAGAGACCCAGTACTTC. Its protein is CASRSPSGRSAGKETQYF.

This clonotype was detected only a few times. V and J are TRBV15 and TRBJ2-7; TRBD1 or TRBD2 may be the D gene (5 bases each). The germline V and J ends were trimmed by 6 bases and 5 bases, with 11 bases remaining between them. Germline V gives CDR1 LNHNV, CDR2 YYDKDF (reference sequence). The CDR3 spans 12 residues. The CDR3 here is CATSKGTHEQYF. The CDR3 DNA follows: TGTGCCACCAGTAAGGGGACCCACGAGCAGTACTTC.

The chain carries TRBV11-2 and TRBJ2-1; 7 positions match TRBD2. Germline-derived CDR1 and CDR2 are SGHAT and FQNNGV. The CDR3 is 13 residues long. Trimming removed 5 bases from V and 8 bases from J; junction bases left unmatched: 6. CDR3 nucleotides: TGTGCCAGCAGCGGACTAGGAGGCGATGAGCAGTTCTTC. Protein sequence: CASSGLGGDEQFF.

The J gene is TRBJ2-1, the V gene TRBV20-1, with D perhaps TRBD1 (5 bases). V was shortened by 0 bases and J by 2 bases, with 14 bases between the two germline ends. The CDR3 totals 16 residues. The germline gives CDR1 DFQATT, CDR2 SNEGSKA (reference sequence). This chain's CDR3 is CSARDQGVTTYNEQFF. For the CDR3, the DNA is TGCAGTGCTAGAGATCAGGGCGTGACCACCTACAATGAGCAGTTCTTC.

This clonotype has more than one count but fewer than ten. At one end the junction does not follow the germline gene, possibly because of a read error. The chain has TRBV20-1 and TRBJ2-1; D not certain. There are 14 residues in the CDR3. The germline gives CDR1 DFQATT, CDR2 SNEGSKA (reference sequence). The CDR3 loop is CSAREALTPNEQVF. The CDR3 DNA reads TGCAGTGCTAGGGAAGCCCTGACCCCCAATGAGCAGGTCTTC.

This clonotype was observed a few times. The gene calls are TRBV5-1 and TRBJ2-5; 8 bases are a match to TRBD1. CDR3 length: 15 amino acids. In germline, CDR1 is SGHRS, CDR2 YFSETQ. The V and J ends lost 0 bases and 11 bases, in that order; junction bases with no gene match: 12. CDR3: CASSLGQGSFREQYF. The CDR3 DNA follows: TGCGCCAGCAGCTTGGGACAGGGGTCCTTTCGGGAGCAGTACTTC.

About this clonotype: Germline is not matched at one junction end, which may reflect a read error. The J gene is TRBJ2-1, the V gene TRBV7-9; D may correspond to TRBD1 or TRBD2 (7 bases each). CDR3 length: 15 residues. CDR1 is SEHNR, CDR2 FQNEAQ, per germline (reference sequence). The CDR3 spells CASGLQGGRSNEQFF. DNA for the CDR3: TGTGCCAGCGGCTTGCAGGGGGGGAGGAGCAATGAGCAGTTCTTC.

The J gene is TRBJ2-6, the V gene TRBV28; no firm D call. This CDR3 is 17 amino acids long. CDR1 is MDHEN, CDR2 SYDVKM, per germline. V was pared by 3 bases and J by 2 bases, with 14 bases between. The DNA for the CDR3 is TGTGCCAGCAGTTTGATTCCAGCCGCCCCTGGGGCCAACGTCCTGACTTTC. This codes for CASSLIPAAPGANVLTF.

J is TRBJ1-4 and V is TRBV5-1; maybe TRBD1 (6 bases). Germline V CDR1 and CDR2: SGHRS, YFSETQ. Trimming pared 0 bases from V and 8 bases from J, leaving 17 bases between. The CDR3 contains 16 residues. CDR3 amino acids: CASSLGIGGRGEKLFF. CDR3 DNA: TGCGCCAGCAGCTTGGGAATCGGGGGCAGAGGAGAAAAACTGTTTTTT.

This clonotype was seen a handful of times. The chain couples TRBV24-1 to TRBJ2-3; 10 bases are a match to TRBD2. Germline-derived CDR1 and CDR2 are KGHDR and SFDVKD. The V and J ends lost 9 bases and 4 bases, in that order; junction bases with no gene match: 6. The length of the CDR3 is 14 residues. The chain's CDR3 is CATSASGSSDTQYF. The CDR3 bases are TGTGCCACCTCAGCTAGCGGGAGTTCAGATACGCAGTATTTT.

The chain employs TRBV6-6 and TRBJ2-1; TRBD2 agrees at 8 bases. V shed 6 bases and J 8 bases; nucleotides not matched to a gene: 12. Germline assignment: CDR1 MNHNY and CDR2 SVGAGI (reference sequence). The CDR3 length is 15 residues. CDR3 DNA sequence: TGTGCCAGCAGGGGCACTAGCGGCGGGAAGGATGAGCAGTTCTTC. It specifies CASRGTSGGKDEQFF.

The chain has TRBV5-1 and TRBJ2-7, with TRBD1 identical over 7 bases. V dropped 7 bases and J dropped 5; count of bases not matched to a gene: 9. Per germline, CDR1 SGHRS and CDR2 YFSETQ. The CDR3 has 13 residues. The CDR3 nucleotides read TGCGCCAGCGGCCACCGGGACAGCCACGAGCAGTACTTC. Its protein is CASGHRDSHEQYF.

The chain links TRBV10-3 to TRBJ1-2; unclear D gene. Germline-derived CDR1 and CDR2 are ENHRY and SYGVKD. The CDR3 contains 13 residues. V was clipped by 10 bases and J by 0 bases, with 12 bases between them. DNA for the CDR3: TGTGCCAATCGGGAGGACGCTAACTATGGCTACACCTTC. Translating it yields CANREDANYGYTF.

This chain joins TRBV7-2 and TRBJ2-1, with 9 bases aligning to TRBD1. The CDR3 contains 15 residues. Germline values: CDR1 SGHTA, CDR2 FQGNSA. Trimming removed 3 bases from V and 9 bases from J; junction bases left unmatched: 9. In DNA, the CDR3 is TGTGCCAGCAGCTTTGGTTGGACAGGGGCGGGTGAGCAGTTCTTC. It codes for CASSFGWTGAGEQFF.

The chain couples TRBV9 to TRBJ2-7; 7 bases map to TRBD2. With V trimmed by 3 bases and J by 7 bases, 4 bases remained unmatched. This CDR3 region has 12 residues. CDR1 is SGDLS, CDR2 YYNGEE, per germline. The CDR3 sequence: CASSALANEQYF. The CDR3 DNA is TGTGCCAGCAGCGCACTAGCGAATGAGCAGTACTTC.

The chain carries TRBV6-2 or TRBV6-3 and TRBJ2-5; no clear D gene. The CDR3 runs 15 residues. V was shortened by 0 bases and J by 4 bases, with 12 bases between the two germline ends. Germline-derived CDR1 and CDR2 are MNHEY and SVGEGT. CDR3 sequence (DNA): TGTGCCAGCAGTTACTCATCGAGTAATGGAGAGACCCAGTACTTC. It encodes CASSYSSSNGETQYF.